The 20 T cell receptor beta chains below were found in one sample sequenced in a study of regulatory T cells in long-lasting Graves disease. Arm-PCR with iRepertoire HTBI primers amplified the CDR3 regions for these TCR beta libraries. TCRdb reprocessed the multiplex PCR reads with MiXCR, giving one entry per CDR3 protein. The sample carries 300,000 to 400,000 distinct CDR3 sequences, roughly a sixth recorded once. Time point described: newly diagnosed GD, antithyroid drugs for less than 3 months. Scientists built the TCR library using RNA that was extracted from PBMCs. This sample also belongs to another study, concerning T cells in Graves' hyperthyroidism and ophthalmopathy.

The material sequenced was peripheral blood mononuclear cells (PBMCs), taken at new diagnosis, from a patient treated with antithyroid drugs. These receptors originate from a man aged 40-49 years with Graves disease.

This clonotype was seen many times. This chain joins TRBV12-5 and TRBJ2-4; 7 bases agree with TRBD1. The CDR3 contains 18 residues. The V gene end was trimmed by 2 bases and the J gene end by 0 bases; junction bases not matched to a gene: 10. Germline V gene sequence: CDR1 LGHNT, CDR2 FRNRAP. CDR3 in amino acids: CASGLYGTATLAKNIQYF. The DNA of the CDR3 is TGTGCTAGTGGTTTGTACGGGACAGCTACTTTAGCCAAAAACATTCAGTACTTC. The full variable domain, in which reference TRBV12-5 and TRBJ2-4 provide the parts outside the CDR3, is DARVTQTPRHKVTEMGQEVTMRCQPILGHNTVFWYRQTMMQGLELLAYFRNRAPLDDSGMPKDRFSAEMPDATLATLKIQPSEPRDSAVYFCASGLYGTATLAKNIQYFGAGTRLSVL.

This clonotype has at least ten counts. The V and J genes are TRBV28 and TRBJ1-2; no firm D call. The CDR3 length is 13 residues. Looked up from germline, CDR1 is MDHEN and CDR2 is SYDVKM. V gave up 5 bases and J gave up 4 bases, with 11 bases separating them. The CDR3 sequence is CASSPLQAYGYTF. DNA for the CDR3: TGTGCCAGCAGTCCTCTCCAGGCCTATGGCTACACCTTC.

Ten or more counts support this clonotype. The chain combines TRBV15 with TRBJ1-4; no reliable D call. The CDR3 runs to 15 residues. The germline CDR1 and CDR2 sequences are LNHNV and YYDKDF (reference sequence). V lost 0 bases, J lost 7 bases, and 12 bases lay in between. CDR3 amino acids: CATSREPRGGEKLFF. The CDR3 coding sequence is TGTGCCACCAGCAGAGAACCACGAGGAGGTGAAAAACTGTTTTTT. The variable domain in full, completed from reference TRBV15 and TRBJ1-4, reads DAMVIQNPRYQVTQFGKPVTLSCSQTLNHNVMYWYQQKSSQAPKLLFHYYDKDFNNEADTPDNFQSRRPNTSFCFLDIRSPGLGDTAMYLCATSREPRGGEKLFFGSGTQLSVL.

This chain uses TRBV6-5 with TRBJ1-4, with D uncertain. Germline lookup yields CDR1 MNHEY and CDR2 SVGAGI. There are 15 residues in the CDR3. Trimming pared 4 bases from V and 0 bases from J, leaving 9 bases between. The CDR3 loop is CASSSGRSTNEKLFF. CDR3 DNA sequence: TGTGCCAGCAGTTCAGGACGGTCAACTAATGAAAAACTGTTTTTT.

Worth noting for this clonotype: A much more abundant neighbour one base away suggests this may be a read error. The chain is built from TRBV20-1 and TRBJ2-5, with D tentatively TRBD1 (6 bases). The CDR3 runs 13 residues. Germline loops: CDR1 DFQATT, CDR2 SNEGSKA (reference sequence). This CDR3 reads CRALGTLLEAQYF. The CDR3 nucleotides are TGCAGGGCCCTAGGGACATTACTGGAGGCCCAGTACTTC.

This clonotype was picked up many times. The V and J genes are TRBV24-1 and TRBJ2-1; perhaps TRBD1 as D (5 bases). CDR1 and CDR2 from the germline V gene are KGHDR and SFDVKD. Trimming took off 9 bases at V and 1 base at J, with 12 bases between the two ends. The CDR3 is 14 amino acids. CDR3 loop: CATGQGPSYNEQFF. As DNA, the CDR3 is TGTGCCACCGGGCAGGGCCCTTCCTACAATGAGCAGTTCTTC.

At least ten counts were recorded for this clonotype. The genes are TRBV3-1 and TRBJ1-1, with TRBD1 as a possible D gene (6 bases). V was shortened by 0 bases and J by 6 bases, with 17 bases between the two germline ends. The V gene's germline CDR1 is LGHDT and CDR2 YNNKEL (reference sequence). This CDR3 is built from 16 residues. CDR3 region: CASSQDLEWGQAEAFF. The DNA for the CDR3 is TGTGCCAGCAGCCAAGACCTGGAATGGGGGCAGGCTGAAGCTTTCTTT.

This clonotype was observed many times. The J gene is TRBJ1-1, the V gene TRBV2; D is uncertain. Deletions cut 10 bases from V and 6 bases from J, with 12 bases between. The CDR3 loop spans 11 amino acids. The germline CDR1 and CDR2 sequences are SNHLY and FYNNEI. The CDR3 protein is CAKRSGAEAFF. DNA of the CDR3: TGTGCCAAGAGGTCGGGTGCTGAAGCTTTCTTT.

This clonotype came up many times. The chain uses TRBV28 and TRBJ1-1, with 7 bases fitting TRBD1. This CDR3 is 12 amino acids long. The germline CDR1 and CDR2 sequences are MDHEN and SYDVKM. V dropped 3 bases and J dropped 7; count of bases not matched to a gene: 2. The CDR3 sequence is CASSLTGYEAFF. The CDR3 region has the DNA TGTGCCAGCAGTTTGACAGGGTATGAAGCTTTCTTT.

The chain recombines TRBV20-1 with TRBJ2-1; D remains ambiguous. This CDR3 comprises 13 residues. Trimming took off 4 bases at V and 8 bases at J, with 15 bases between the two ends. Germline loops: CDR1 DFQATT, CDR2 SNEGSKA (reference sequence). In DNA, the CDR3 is TGCAGTGCTACCTCCACCGGATCTGATGAGCAGTTCTTC. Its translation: CSATSTGSDEQFF.

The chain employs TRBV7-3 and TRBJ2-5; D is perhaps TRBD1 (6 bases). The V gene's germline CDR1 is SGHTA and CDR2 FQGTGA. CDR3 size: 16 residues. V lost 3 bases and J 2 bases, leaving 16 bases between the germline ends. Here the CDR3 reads CASSFGVDRHQETQYF. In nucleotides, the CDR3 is TGTGCCAGCAGCTTCGGGGTTGACAGGCATCAAGAGACCCAGTACTTC.

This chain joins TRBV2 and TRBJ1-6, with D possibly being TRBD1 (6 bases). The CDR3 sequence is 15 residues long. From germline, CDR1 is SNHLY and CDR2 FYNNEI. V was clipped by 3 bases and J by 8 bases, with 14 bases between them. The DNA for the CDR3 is TGTGCCAGCAGTGAGACCCGGGGGGCAGATTCACCCCTCCACTTT. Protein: CASSETRGADSPLHF.

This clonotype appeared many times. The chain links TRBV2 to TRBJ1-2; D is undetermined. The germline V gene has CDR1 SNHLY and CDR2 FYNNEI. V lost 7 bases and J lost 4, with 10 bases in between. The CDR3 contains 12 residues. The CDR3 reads CASNYDVYGYTF. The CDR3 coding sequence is TGTGCCAGCAATTACGACGTCTATGGCTACACCTTC.

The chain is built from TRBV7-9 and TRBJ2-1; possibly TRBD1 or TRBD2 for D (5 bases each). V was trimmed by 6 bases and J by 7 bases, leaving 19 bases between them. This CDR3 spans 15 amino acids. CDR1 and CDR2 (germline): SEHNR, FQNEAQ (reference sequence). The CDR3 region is CASRQPGGSENEQFF. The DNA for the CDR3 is TGTGCCAGCAGACAGCCTGGGGGATCAGAAAATGAGCAGTTCTTC.

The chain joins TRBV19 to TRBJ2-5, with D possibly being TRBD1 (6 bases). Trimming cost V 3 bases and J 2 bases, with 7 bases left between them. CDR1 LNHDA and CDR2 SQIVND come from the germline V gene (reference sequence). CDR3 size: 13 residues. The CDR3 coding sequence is TGTGCCAGTAGTATCAGGGGTCAAGAGACCCAGTACTTC. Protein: CASSIRGQETQYF.

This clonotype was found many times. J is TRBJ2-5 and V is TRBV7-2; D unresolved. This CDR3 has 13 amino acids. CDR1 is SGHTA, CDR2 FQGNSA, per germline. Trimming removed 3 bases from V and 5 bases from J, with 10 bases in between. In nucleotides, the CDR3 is TGTGCCAGCAGCTTTGTTGGGGTGGAGACCCAGTACTTC. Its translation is CASSFVGVETQYF.

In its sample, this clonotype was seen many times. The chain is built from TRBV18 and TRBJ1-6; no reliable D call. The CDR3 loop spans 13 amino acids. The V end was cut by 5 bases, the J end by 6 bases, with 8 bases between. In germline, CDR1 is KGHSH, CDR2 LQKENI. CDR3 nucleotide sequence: TGTGCCAGCTCAGGAGAGATTAATTCACCCCTCCACTTT. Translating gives CASSGEINSPLHF.

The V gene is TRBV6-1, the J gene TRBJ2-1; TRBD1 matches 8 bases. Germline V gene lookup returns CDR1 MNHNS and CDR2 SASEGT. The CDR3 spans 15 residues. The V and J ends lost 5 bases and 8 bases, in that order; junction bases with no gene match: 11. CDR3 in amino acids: CASSTQGAEGDEQFF. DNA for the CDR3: TGTGCCAGCAGTACGCAGGGGGCGGAGGGCGATGAGCAGTTCTTC.

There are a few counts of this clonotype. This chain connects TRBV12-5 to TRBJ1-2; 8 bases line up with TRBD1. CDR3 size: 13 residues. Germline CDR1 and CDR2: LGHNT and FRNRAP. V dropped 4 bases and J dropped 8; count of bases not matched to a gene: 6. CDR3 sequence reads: CASGWATGVGYTF. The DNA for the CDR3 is TGTGCTAGTGGTTGGGCGACAGGGGTAGGCTACACCTTC.

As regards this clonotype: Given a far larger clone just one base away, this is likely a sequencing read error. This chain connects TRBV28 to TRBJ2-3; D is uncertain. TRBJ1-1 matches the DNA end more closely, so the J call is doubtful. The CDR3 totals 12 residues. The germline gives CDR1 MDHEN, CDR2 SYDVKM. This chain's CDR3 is CTSSTPRRAAFF. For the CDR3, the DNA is TGTACCAGCAGTACTCCCCGTCGTGCAGCTTTCTTT.